The sequence of this T cell receptor (beta chain) was determined in a study of cytomegalovirus exposure and HLA in healthy donors. The CDR3 totals 14 residues. Trimming removed 0 bases from V and 8 bases from J, with 13 bases in between. Germline CDR1 is ENHRY and CDR2 is SYGVKD. PCR was performed using 60 Vbeta and 13 Jbeta primers. Here immunoSEQ multiplex PCR was the method, and the copy in TCRdb shows in-frame clones only, minus some. This table holds fewer than 250,000 clones, less than 85% found once. This TCR came from a man in his thirties or forties in good health and CMV-seropositive. The rearrangement joins TRBV10-3 to TRBJ1-2, with unresolved D. The source material was PBMCs. CDR3 loop: CAISESSTLQGYTF. DNA for the CDR3: TGTGCCATCAGTGAGTCCTCGACACTTCAAGGCTACACCTTC.